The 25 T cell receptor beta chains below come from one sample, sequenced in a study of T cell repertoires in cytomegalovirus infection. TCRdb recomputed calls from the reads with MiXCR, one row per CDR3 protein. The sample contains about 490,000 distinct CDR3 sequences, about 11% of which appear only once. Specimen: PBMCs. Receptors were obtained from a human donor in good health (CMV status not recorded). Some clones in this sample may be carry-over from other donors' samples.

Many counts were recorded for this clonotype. The CDR3 sequence: CASSNPSVYEQYF. The CDR3, as DNA: TGTGCCAGCAGCAACCCTAGCGTTTACGAGCAGTACTTC. The chain has TRBV6-5 and TRBJ2-7; maybe TRBD2 (6 bases). CDR3 size: 13 residues. Germline V CDR1 and CDR2: MNHEY, SVGAGI. The V gene lost 6 bases and the J gene lost 4 bases, with 13 bases spanning the gap.

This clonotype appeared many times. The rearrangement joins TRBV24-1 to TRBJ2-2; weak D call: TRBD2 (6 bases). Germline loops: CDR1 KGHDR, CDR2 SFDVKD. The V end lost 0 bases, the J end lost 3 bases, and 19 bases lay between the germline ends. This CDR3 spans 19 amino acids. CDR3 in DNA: TGTGCCACCAGTGATTTGGATCGGGGGTCCGGGATTGACACCGGGGAGCTGTTTTTT. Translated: CATSDLDRGSGIDTGELFF.

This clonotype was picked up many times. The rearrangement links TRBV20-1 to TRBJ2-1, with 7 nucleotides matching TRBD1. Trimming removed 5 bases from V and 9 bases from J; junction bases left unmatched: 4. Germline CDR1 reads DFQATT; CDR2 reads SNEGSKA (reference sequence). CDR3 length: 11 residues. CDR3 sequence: CSAPTGREQFF. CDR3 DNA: TGCAGTGCTCCGACAGGGCGTGAGCAGTTCTTC.

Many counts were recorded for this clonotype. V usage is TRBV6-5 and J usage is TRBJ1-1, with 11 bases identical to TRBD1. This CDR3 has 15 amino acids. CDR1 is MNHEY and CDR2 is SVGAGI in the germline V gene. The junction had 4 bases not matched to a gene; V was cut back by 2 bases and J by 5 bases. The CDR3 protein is CASSYGTGGRTEAFF. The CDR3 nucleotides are TGTGCCAGCAGTTACGGGACAGGGGGTCGAACTGAAGCTTTCTTT.

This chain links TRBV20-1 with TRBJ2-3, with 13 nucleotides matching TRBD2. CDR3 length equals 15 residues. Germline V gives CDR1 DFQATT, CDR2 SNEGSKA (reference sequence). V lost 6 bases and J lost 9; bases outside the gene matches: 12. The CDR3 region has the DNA TGCAGTGCCCGATGGACTAGCGGGGGTGGAGAGACGCAGTATTTT. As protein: CSARWTSGGGETQYF.

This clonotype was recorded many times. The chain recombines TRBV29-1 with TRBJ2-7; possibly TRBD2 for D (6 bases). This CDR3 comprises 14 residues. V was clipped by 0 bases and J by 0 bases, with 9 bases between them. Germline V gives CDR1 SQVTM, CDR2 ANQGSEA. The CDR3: CSVEDASVSYEQYF. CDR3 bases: TGCAGCGTTGAAGATGCTAGCGTCTCCTACGAGCAGTACTTC.

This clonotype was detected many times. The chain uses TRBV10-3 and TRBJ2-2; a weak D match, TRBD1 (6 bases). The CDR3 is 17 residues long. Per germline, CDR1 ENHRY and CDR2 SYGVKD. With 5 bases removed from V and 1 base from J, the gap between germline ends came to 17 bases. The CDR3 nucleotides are TGTGCCATCAGTCAGGCTCCCATGACAGGGAACACCGGGGAGCTGTTTTTT. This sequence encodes CAISQAPMTGNTGELFF.

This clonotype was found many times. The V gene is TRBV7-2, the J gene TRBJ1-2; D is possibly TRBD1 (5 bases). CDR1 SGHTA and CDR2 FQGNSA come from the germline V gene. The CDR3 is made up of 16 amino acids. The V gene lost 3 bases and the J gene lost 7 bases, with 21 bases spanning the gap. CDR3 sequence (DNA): TGTGCCAGCAGCTTCTTTGGGGACCCCACCGGGGGTGGCTACACCTTC. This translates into CASSFFGDPTGGGYTF.

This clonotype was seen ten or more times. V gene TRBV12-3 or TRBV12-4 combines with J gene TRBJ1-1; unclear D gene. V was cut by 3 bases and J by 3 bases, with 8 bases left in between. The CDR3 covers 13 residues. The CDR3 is CASSLRVDTEAFF. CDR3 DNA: TGTGCCAGCAGTTTGAGGGTTGACACTGAAGCTTTCTTT.

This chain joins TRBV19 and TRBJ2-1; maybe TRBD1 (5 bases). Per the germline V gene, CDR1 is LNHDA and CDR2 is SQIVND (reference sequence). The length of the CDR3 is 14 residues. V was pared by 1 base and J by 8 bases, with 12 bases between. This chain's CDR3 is CASSIGQRWHEQFF. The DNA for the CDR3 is TGTGCCAGTAGTATAGGACAGAGATGGCATGAGCAGTTCTTC.

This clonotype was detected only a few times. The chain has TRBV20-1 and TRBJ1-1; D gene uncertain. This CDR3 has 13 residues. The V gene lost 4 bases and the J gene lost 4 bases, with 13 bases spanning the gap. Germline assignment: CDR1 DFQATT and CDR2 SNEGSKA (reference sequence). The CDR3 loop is CSATDTQSTEAFF. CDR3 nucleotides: TGCAGTGCTACCGACACCCAGAGCACTGAAGCTTTCTTT.

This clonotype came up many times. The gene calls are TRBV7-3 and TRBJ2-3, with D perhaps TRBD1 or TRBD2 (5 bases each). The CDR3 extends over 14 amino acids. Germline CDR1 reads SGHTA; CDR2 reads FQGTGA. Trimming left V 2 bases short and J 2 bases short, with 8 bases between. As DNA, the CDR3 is TGTGCCAGCAGCTTAGTGGGGGTCACAGATACGCAGTATTTT. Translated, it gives CASSLVGVTDTQYF. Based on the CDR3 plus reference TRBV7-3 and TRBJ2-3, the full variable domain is GAGVSQTPSNKVTEKGKYVELRCDPISGHTALYWYRQSLGQGPEFLIYFQGTGAADDSGLPNDRFFAVRPEGSVSTLKIQRTERGDSAVYLCASSLVGVTDTQYFGPGTRLTVL.

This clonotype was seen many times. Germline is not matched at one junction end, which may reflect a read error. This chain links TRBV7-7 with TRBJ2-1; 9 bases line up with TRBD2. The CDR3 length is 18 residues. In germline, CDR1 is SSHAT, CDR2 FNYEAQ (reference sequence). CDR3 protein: CASSPSRLAGSSYNEQFF. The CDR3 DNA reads TGTGCTAGCAGCCCCAGCCGGCTAGCGGGGAGCTCCTACAATGAGCAGTTCTTC.

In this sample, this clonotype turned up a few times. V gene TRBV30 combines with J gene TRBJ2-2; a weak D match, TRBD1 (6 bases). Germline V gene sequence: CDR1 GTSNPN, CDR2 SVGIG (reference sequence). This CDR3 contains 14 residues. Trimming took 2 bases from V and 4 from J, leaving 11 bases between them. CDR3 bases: TGTGCCTGGAGTTCAACAGGGATCACCGGGGAGCTGTTTTTT. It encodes CAWSSTGITGELFF.

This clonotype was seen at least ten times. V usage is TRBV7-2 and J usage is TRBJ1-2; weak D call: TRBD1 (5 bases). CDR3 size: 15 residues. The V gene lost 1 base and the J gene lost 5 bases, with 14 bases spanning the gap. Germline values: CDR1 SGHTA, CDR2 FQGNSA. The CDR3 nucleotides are TGTGCCAGCAGCTTAGGGGGGGGTGGCCAGTATGGCTACACCTTC. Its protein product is CASSLGGGGQYGYTF. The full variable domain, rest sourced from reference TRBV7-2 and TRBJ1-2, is GAGVSQSPSNKVTEKGKDVELRCDPISGHTALYWYRQSLGQGLEFLIYFQGNSAPDKSGLPSDRFSAERTGGSVSTLTIQRTQQEDSAVYLCASSLGGGGQYGYTFGSGTRLTVV.

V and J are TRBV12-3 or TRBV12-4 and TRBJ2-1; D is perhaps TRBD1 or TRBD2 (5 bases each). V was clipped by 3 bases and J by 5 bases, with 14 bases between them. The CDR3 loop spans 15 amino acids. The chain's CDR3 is CASSFGATGNNEQFF. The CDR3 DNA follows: TGTGCCAGCAGTTTTGGGGCCACGGGGAACAATGAGCAGTTCTTC.

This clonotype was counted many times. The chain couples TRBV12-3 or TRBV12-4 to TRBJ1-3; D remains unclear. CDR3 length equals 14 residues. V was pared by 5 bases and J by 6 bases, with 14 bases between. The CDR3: CASSPSEAENTIYF. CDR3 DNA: TGTGCCAGCAGTCCCAGTGAGGCTGAAAACACCATATATTTT.

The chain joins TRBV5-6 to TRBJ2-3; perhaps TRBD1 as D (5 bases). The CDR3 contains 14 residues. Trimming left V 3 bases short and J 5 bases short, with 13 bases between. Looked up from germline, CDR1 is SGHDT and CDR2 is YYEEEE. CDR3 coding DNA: TGTGCCAGCAGCTCTGTGACAGTAAAAGATACGCAGTATTTT. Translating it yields CASSSVTVKDTQYF.

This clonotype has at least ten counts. CDR3 amino acids: CASSSGFSGNTIYF. In DNA form, the CDR3 reads TGTGCCAGCAGCTCGGGATTCTCTGGAAACACCATATATTTT. The chain combines TRBV7-4 with TRBJ1-3; D uncertain. Trimming stripped 4 bases from V and 0 bases from J, with 7 bases between. CDR1 SGHVT and CDR2 SQSDAQ come from the germline V gene. The CDR3 is 14 amino acids.

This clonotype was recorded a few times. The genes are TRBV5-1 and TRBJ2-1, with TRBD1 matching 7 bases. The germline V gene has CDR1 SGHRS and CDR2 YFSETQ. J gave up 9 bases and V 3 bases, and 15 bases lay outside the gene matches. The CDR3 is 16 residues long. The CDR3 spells CASSSRAKTGYVEQFF. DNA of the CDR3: TGCGCCAGCAGCTCCCGAGCTAAGACAGGGTATGTTGAGCAGTTCTTC.

The CDR3 DNA follows: TGCAGTGCTGGCAGACAGAATAGCAATCAGCCCCAGCATTTT. Translation: CSAGRQNSNQPQHF. V and J are TRBV20-1 and TRBJ1-5, with D perhaps matching TRBD1 (5 bases). Germline V CDR1 and CDR2: DFQATT, SNEGSKA (reference sequence). This CDR3 region has 14 residues. Trimming left V 5 bases short and J 0 bases short, with 11 bases between.

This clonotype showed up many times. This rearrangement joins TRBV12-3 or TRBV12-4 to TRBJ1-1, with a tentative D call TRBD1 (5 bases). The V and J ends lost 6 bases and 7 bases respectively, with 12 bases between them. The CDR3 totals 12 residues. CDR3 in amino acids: CASSPFGGEAFF. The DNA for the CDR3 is TGTGCCAGCAGCCCCTTTGGGGGTGAAGCTTTCTTT.

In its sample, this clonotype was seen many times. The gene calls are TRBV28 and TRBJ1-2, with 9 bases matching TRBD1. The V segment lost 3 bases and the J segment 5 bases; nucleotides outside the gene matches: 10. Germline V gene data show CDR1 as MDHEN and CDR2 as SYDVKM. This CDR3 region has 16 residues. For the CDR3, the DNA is TGTGCCAGCAGTTTGGGAACAGGGGGCGGAACGTATGGCTACACCTTC. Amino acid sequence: CASSLGTGGGTYGYTF.

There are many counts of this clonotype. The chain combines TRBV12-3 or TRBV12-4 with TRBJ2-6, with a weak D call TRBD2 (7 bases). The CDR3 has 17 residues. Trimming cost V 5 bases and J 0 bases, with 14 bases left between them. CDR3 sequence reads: CASSRGGGSSGANVLTF. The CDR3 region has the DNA TGTGCCAGCAGTCGAGGGGGGGGGAGCTCTGGGGCCAACGTCCTGACTTTC.

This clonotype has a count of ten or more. The chain's CDR3 is CASSLSAGGPGWNEQFF. The DNA of the CDR3 is TGTGCCAGCAGCTTAAGCGCGGGAGGGCCTGGGTGGAATGAGCAGTTCTTC. The gene calls are TRBV7-8 and TRBJ2-1, with TRBD2 matching 9 bases. The junction had 12 bases not matched to a gene; V was cut back by 2 bases and J by 7 bases. The CDR3 contains 17 residues. Germline values: CDR1 SGHVS, CDR2 FQNEAQ.